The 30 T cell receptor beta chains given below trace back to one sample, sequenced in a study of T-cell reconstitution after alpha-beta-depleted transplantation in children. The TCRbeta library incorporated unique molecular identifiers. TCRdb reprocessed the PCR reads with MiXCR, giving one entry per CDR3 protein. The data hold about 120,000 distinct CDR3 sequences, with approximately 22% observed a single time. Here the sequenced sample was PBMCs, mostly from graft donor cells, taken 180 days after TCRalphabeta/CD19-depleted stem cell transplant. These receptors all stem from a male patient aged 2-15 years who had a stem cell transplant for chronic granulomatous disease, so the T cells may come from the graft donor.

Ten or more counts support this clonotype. The CDR3 region has the DNA TGTGCCAGCAGCTTGATAGGGTACAATGAGCAGTTCTTC. It is translated as CASSLIGYNEQFF. V usage is TRBV5-5 and J usage is TRBJ2-1, with unresolved D. CDR1 and CDR2 from the germline V gene are SGHKS and YYEKEE (reference sequence). With 1 base removed from V and 4 bases from J, the gap between germline ends came to 6 bases. The CDR3 is 13 residues long. The variable domain in full, with the rest retrieved from reference TRBV5-5 and TRBJ2-1, is DAGVTQSPTHLIKTRGQQVTLRCSPISGHKSVSWYQQVLGQGPQFIFQYYEKEERGRGNFPDRFSARQFPNYSSELNVNALLLGDSALYLCASSLIGYNEQFFGPGTRLTVL.

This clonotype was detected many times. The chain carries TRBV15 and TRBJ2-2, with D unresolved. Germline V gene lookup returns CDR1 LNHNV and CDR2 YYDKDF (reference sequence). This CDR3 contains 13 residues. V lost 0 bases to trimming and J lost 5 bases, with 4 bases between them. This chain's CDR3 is CATSRDMTGELFF. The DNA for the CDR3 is TGTGCCACCAGCAGAGATATGACCGGGGAGCTGTTTTTT.

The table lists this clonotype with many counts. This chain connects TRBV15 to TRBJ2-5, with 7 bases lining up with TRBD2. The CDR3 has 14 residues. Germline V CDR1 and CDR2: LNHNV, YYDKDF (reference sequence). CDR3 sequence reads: CATRASGKQETQYF. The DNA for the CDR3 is TGTGCGACCCGGGCTAGCGGTAAACAAGAGACCCAGTACTTC.

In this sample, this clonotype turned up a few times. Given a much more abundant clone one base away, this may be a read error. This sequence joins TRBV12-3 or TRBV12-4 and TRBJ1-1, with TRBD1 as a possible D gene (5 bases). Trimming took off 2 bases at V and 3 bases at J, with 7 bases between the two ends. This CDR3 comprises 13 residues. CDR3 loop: CASSLMGDTEAFF. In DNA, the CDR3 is TGTGCCAGCAGTTTAATGGGGGACACTGAAGCTTTCTTT.

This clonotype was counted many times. The CDR3, as DNA: TGCGCCAGCAGCTACGATATCCAAGAGACCCAGTACTTC. This translates into CASSYDIQETQYF. The V and J genes are TRBV5-1 and TRBJ2-5; D gene uncertain. Looked up from germline, CDR1 is SGHRS and CDR2 is YFSETQ. This CDR3 has 13 residues. V was clipped by 3 bases and J by 1 base, with 7 bases between them.

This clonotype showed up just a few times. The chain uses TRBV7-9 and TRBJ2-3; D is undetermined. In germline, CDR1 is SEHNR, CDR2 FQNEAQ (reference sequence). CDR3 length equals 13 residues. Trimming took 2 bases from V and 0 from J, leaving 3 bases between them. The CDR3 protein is CASSLPSTDTQYF. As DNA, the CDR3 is TGTGCCAGCAGCTTACCAAGCACAGATACGCAGTATTTT.

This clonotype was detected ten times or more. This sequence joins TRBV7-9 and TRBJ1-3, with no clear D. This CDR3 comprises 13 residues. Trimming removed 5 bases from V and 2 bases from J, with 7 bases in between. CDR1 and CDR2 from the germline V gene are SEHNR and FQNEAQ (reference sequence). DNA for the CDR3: TGTGCCAGCAGCACGGACCCTGGAAACACCATATATTTT. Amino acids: CASSTDPGNTIYF.

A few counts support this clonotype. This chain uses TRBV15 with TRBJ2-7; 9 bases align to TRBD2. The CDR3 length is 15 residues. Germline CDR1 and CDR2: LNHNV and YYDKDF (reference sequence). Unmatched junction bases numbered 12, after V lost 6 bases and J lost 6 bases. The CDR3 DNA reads TGTGCCACCAGTGCGATCGCTAGCGGGAATTCCGAGCAGTACTTC. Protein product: CATSAIASGNSEQYF.

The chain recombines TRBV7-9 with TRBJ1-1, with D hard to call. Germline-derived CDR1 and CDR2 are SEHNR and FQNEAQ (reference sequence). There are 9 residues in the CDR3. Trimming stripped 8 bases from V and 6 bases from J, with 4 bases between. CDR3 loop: CASEAEAFF. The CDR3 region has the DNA TGTGCCAGCGAGGCTGAAGCTTTCTTT.

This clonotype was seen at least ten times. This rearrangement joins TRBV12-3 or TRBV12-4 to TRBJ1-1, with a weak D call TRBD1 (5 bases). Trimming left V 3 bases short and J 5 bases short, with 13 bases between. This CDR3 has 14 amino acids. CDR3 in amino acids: CASSFSSGRTEAFF. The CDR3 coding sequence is TGTGCCAGCAGTTTCTCGTCAGGGCGGACTGAAGCTTTCTTT.

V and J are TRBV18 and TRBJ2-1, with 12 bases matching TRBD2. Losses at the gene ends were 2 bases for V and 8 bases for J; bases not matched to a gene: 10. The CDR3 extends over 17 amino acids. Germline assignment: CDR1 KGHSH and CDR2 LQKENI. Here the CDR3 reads CASSPLASGRAVDEQFF. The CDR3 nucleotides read TGTGCCAGCTCACCATTGGCTAGCGGGAGGGCAGTCGATGAGCAGTTCTTC.

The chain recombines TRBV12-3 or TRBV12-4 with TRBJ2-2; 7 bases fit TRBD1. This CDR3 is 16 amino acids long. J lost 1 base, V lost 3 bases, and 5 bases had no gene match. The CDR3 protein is CASSFTGARNTGELFF. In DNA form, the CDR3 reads TGTGCCAGCAGTTTTACAGGGGCCAGGAACACCGGGGAGCTGTTTTTT.

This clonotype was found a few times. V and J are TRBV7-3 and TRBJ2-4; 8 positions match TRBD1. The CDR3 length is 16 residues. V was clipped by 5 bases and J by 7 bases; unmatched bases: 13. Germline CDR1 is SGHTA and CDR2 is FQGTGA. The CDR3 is CASSPTGGQGSNIQYF. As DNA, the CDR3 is TGTGCCAGCAGCCCCACCGGCGGACAGGGATCGAACATTCAGTACTTC.

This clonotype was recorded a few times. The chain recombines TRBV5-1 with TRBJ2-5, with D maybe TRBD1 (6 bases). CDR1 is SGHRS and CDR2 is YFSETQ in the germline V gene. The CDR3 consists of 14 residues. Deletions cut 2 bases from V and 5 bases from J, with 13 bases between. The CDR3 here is CASSLQGIRETQYF. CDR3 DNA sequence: TGCGCCAGCAGCTTACAGGGAATTAGGGAGACCCAGTACTTC.

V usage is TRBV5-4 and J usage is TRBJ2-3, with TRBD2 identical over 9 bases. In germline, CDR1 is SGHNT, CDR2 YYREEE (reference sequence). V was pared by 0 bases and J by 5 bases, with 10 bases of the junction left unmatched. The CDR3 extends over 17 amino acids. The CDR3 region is CASSLAWIAGEKDTQYF. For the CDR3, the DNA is TGTGCCAGCAGCTTGGCCTGGATAGCGGGAGAGAAAGATACGCAGTATTTT. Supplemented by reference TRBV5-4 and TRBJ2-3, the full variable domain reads ETGVTQSPTHLIKTRGQQVTLRCSSQSGHNTVSWYQQALGQGPQFIFQYYREEENGRGNFPPRFSGLQFPNYSSELNVNALELDDSALYLCASSLAWIAGEKDTQYFGPGTRLTVL.

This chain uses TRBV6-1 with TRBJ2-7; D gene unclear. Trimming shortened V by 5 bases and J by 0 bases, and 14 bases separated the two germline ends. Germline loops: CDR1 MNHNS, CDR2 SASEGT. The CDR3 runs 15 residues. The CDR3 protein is CASSRQTRNSYEQYF. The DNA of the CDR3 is TGTGCCAGCAGTAGACAAACCAGAAACTCCTACGAGCAGTACTTC.

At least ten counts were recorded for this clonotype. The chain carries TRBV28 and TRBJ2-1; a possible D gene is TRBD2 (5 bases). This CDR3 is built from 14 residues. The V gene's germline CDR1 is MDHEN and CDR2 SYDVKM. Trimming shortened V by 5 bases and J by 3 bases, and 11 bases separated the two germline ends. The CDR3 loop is CASSRESFYNEQFF. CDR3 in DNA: TGTGCCAGCAGTAGGGAGTCCTTCTACAATGAGCAGTTCTTC.

CDR3 DNA sequence: TGTGCCAGCAGTTTAGCGGGAGTAGGGGACCAGTACTTC. This codes for CASSLAGVGDQYF. This rearrangement joins TRBV12-3 or TRBV12-4 to TRBJ2-7; D tentatively reads TRBD1 or TRBD2 (5 bases each). The CDR3 runs to 13 residues. V shed 0 bases and J shed 10 bases, with 13 bases lying between them.

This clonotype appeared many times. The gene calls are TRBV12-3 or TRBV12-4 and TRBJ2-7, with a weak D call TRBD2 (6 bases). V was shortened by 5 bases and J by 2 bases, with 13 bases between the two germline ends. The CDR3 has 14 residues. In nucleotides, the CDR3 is TGTGCCAGCAGTCGAAAGGCGGGAACCTACGAGCAGTACTTC. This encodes CASSRKAGTYEQYF.

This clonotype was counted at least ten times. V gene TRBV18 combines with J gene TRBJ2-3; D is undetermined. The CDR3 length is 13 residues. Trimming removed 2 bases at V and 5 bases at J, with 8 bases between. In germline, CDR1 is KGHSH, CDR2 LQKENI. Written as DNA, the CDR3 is TGTGCCAGCTCACCAGCTTTTGGAGATACGCAGTATTTT. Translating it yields CASSPAFGDTQYF.

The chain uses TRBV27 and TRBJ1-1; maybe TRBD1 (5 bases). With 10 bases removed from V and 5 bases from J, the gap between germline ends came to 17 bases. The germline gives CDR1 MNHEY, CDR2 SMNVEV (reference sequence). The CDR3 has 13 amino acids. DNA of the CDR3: TGTGCCACCAAGGTGGGGGGAGGGACTGAAGCTTTCTTT. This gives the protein CATKVGGGTEAFF.

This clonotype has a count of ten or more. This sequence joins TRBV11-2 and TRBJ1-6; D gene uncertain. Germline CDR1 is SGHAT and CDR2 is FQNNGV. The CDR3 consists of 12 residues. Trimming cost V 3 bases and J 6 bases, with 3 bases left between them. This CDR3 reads CASSFINSPLHF. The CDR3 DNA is TGTGCCAGCAGCTTCATTAATTCACCCCTCCACTTT.

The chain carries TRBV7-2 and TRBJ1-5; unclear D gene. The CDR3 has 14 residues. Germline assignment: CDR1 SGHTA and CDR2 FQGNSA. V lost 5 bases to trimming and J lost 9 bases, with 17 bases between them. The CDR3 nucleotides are TGTGCCAGCAGCCCCCCGGCCCGGCCTTGGCCCCAGCATTTT. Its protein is CASSPPARPWPQHF.

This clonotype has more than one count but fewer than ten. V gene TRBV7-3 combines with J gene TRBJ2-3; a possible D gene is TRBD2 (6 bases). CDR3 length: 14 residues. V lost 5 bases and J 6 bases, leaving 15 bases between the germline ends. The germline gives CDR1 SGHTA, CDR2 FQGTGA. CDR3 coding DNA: TGTGCCAGCAGCCTCGGACTACCCTCGGATACGCAGTATTTT. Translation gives CASSLGLPSDTQYF.

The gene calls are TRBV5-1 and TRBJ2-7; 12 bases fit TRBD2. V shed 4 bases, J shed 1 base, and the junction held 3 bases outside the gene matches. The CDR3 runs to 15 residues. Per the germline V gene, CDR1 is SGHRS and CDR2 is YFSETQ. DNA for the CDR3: TGCGCCAGCAGCCCACTAGCGGGAGGTTCCTACGAGCAGTACTTC. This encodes CASSPLAGGSYEQYF.

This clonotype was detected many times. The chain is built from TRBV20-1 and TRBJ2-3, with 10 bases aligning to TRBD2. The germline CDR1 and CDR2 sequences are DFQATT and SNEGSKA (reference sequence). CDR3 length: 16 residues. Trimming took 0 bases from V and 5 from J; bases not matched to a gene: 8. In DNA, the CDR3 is TGCAGTGCTAGAGACGACGGACTAGCGGAGATAGATACGCAGTATTTT. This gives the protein CSARDDGLAEIDTQYF.

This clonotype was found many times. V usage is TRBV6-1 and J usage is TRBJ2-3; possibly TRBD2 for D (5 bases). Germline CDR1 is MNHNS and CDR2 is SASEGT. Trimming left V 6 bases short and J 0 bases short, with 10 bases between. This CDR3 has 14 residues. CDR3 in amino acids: CASRSAASTDTQYF. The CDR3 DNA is TGTGCCAGCAGGTCAGCGGCTAGCACAGATACGCAGTATTTT.

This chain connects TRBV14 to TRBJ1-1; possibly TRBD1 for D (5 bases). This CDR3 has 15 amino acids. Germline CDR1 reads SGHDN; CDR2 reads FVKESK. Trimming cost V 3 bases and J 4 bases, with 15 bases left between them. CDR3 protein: CASSHGMGRVTEAFF. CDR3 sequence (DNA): TGTGCCAGCAGCCATGGTATGGGGCGGGTCACTGAAGCTTTCTTT.

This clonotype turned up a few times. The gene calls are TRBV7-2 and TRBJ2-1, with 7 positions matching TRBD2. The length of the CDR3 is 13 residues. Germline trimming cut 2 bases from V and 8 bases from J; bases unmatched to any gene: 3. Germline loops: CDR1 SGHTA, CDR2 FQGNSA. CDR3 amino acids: CASSLNRGDEQFF. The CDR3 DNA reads TGTGCCAGCAGCTTAAATCGGGGGGATGAGCAGTTCTTC.

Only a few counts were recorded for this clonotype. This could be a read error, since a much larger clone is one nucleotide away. CDR3 residues: CATSREGPGSGNSQYF. In DNA form, the CDR3 reads TGTGCCACCAGCAGAGAAGGCCCAGGGAGTGGAAACAGTCAGTACTTC. J is TRBJ2-4 and V is TRBV15, with D possibly called TRBD1 or TRBD2 (5 bases each). CDR3 length equals 16 residues. From germline, CDR1 is LNHNV and CDR2 YYDKDF (reference sequence).